A selection of T cell receptor beta chains follows, all from one sample in a study of blood T cell repertoires in COVID-19. Using immunoSEQ multiplex PCR, the repertoire was profiled, and TCRdb retains in-frame clones only, with some absent. The data contain 500,000 or so clones, roughly 87% of them singletons. The sequencing input was PBMCs or T cells enriched from blood (not recorded which). The source is a woman younger than 30 who had recovered from COVID-19. Each CDR3 is given with its conserved first and last residue. A D gene is named only where the DNA matches it firmly. A clone size is listed for some rows: how often the clone was seen (once, few, many), or a class if it is expanded.

clone size,J gene,V gene,D gene,CDR3 protein,CDR3 DNA
-,TRBJ1-1,TRBV2,TRBD1,CASGGDRGLVNTEAFF,TGTGCCAGCGGCGGGGACAGGGGGCTGGTGAACACTGAAGCTTTCTTT
-,TRBJ2-7,TRBV2,-,CASSDRGAYTYEQYF,TGTGCCAGCAGTGACCGGGGGGCTTACACCTACGAGCAGTACTTC
-,TRBJ1-1,TRBV28,-,CASSDWAGRGNTEAFF,TGTGCCAGCAGTGACTGGGCGGGGAGGGGGAACACTGAAGCTTTCTTT
-,TRBJ2-5,TRBV11-2,-,CASSLDGIYQETQYF,TGTGCCAGCAGTTTGGACGGGATCTACCAAGAGACCCAGTACTTC
few,TRBJ2-2,TRBV5-1,-,CASSLGAPNTGELFF,TGCGCCAGCAGCTTGGGGGCCCCGAACACCGGGGAGCTGTTTTTT
-,TRBJ2-7,TRBV5-6,TRBD1,CASSLGPAGDRGVEQYF,TGTGCCAGCAGCTTGGGTCCCGCCGGGGACAGGGGAGTCGAGCAGTACTTC
-,TRBJ2-1,TRBV12-5,TRBD2,CASGLRLAGVYNEQFF,TGTGCTAGTGGTCTTAGACTAGCGGGGGTATACAATGAGCAGTTCTTC
-,TRBJ1-2,TRBV5-4,TRBD1,CASSPGDSRRGYTF,TGTGCCAGCAGCCCCGGGGACAGCCGACGTGGCTACACCTTC
-,TRBJ1-1,TRBV5-1,-,CASSLLAGGMNTEAFF,TGCGCCAGCAGCTTGTTGGCCGGCGGAATGAACACTGAAGCTTTCTTT
-,TRBJ1-5,TRBV7-2,-,CASSQTLQGSQHF,TGTGCCAGCAGCCAGACACTTCAGGGGAGCCAGCATTTT
-,TRBJ1-5,TRBV6-2/TRBV6-3,-,CASSYPPAGDQPQHF,TGTGCCAGCAGTTACCCCCCCGCGGGGGACCAGCCCCAGCATTTT
-,TRBJ1-5,TRBV23-1,-,CASIQAGNSGNQPQHF,TGCGCCAGCATACAGGCAGGGAATTCTGGCAATCAGCCCCAGCATTTT
-,TRBJ1-5,TRBV6-5,-,CASSFTGKPQHF,TGTGCCAGCAGTTTCACAGGCAAGCCCCAGCATTTT
-,TRBJ1-5,TRBV28,-,CASSSQGYQPQHF,TGTGCCAGCAGTTCTCAGGGTTATCAGCCCCAGCATTTT
-,TRBJ2-3,TRBV3-1/TRBV3-2,-,CASSQELTDTQYF,TGTGCCAGCAGCCAAGAACTCACAGATACGCAGTATTTT
few,TRBJ1-1,TRBV24-1,-,CATPPYGGGGTEAFF,TGTGCCACCCCCCCTTATGGGGGGGGTGGAACTGAAGCTTTCTTT
-,TRBJ1-5,TRBV10-1,TRBD1,CASSRDSNQPQHF,TGCGCCAGCAGTCGGGACAGTAATCAGCCCCAGCATTTT
-,TRBJ1-1,TRBV10-3,-,CATQGFETTEAFF,TGTGCCACCCAGGGTTTTGAGACCACTGAAGCTTTCTTT
-,TRBJ1-2,TRBV9,-,CASSVGGGPYGYTF,TGTGCCAGCAGCGTAGGGGGAGGGCCCTATGGCTACACCTTC
-,TRBJ1-2,TRBV5-5,TRBD1,CASGQVRGYTF,TGTGCCAGCGGACAGGTCAGAGGCTACACCTTC
-,TRBJ1-1,TRBV2,TRBD1,CASRWDRGGTEAFF,TGTGCCAGCCGTTGGGACAGGGGAGGGACTGAAGCTTTCTTT
-,TRBJ1-1,TRBV12-5,-,CASASRTVTNTEAFF,TGTGCTAGTGCCTCGAGGACAGTGACGAACACTGAAGCTTTCTTT
few,TRBJ1-1,TRBV5-1,TRBD1,CASSHPDREDTEAFF,TGCGCCAGCAGTCACCCGGACAGGGAGGACACTGAAGCTTTCTTT
-,TRBJ2-5,TRBV7-3,-,CASSQTEGETQYF,TGTGCCAGCTCCCAGACGGAGGGAGAGACCCAGTACTTC
-,TRBJ2-1,TRBV3-1/TRBV3-2,-,CASSQGAGRNNEQFF,TGTGCCAGCAGCCAAGGGGCGGGTCGAAACAATGAGCAGTTCTTC
once,TRBJ1-1,TRBV25-1,-,CASSPPTQGGTEAFF,TGTGCCAGCAGTCCCCCCACACAGGGTGGCACTGAAGCTTTCTTT
-,TRBJ1-1,TRBV2,-,CASSPSGFGNTEAFF,TGTGCCAGCAGCCCATCGGGGTTTGGGAACACTGAAGCTTTCTTT
-,TRBJ2-7,TRBV13,-,CASSFRFEGGPHEQYF,TGTGCCAGCAGCTTCCGTTTTGAGGGGGGGCCCCACGAGCAGTACTTC
-,TRBJ2-3,TRBV3-1/TRBV3-2,-,CASSQLPDTQYF,TGTGCCAGCAGCCAACTCCCAGATACGCAGTATTTT
-,TRBJ1-4,TRBV30,-,CAWSGGSNEKLFF,TGTGCCTGGAGCGGGGGTTCGAATGAAAAACTGTTTTTT
-,TRBJ2-3,TRBV19,TRBD2,CASSLAGGQDTQYF,TGTGCCAGTAGTCTGGCGGGGGGGCAAGATACGCAGTATTTT
-,TRBJ1-4,TRBV4-1,-,CASSQPGRGATNEKLFF,TGCGCCAGCAGCCAACCCGGGAGGGGGGCAACTAATGAAAAACTGTTTTTT
-,TRBJ1-5,TRBV23-1,-,CASSQSGADNQPQHF,TGCGCCAGCAGTCAATCGGGGGCAGACAATCAGCCCCAGCATTTT
-,TRBJ2-2,TRBV19,-,CASSVRQINTGELFF,TGTGCCAGTAGTGTACGACAGATCAACACCGGGGAGCTGTTTTTT
once,TRBJ2-1,TRBV19,TRBD2,CASSIGSGGGFSYNEQFF,TGTGCCAGTAGTATAGGTAGCGGGGGGGGTTTCTCCTACAATGAGCAGTTCTTC
-,TRBJ1-5,TRBV21-1,-,CASSKVIGRGPNQPQHF,TGTGCCAGCAGCAAAGTGATAGGTAGGGGGCCAAATCAGCCCCAGCATTTT
-,TRBJ1-2,TRBV12-5,-,CASGLYSGGQEGLYGYTF,TGTGCTAGTGGTTTGTACTCGGGGGGGCAGGAGGGCCTCTATGGCTACACCTTC
-,TRBJ2-1,TRBV2,TRBD2,CASSDSGRGVYNEQFF,TGTGCCAGCAGTGATAGCGGGCGGGGGGTATACAATGAGCAGTTCTTC
few,TRBJ1-6,TRBV9,-,CAINAGGRGAVGSSPLHF,TGTGCCATTAACGCGGGGGGGCGGGGGGCCGTCGGCTCGTCACCCCTCCACTTT
few,TRBJ2-2,TRBV6-5,TRBD1,CATTGANTGELFF,TGTGCCACCACAGGGGCGAACACCGGGGAGCTGTTTTTT
-,TRBJ1-2,TRBV29-1,TRBD1,CSVDKGQLLNGYTF,TGCAGCGTTGATAAGGGACAGCTCCTTAATGGCTACACCTTC
-,TRBJ2-2,TRBV24-1,TRBD1,CATSRRGTGGGELFF,TGTGCCACCAGTCGCCGGGGGACAGGGGGCGGAGAGCTGTTTTTT
-,TRBJ2-7,TRBV6-5,-,CATFSGYEQYF,TGTGCCACCTTTAGCGGTTACGAGCAGTACTTC
-,TRBJ1-3,TRBV11-2,TRBD1,CASSNLNRGVRNTIYF,TGTGCCAGCAGCAACCTTAACAGGGGAGTTAGAAACACCATATATTTT
-,TRBJ1-2,TRBV12-3/TRBV12-4,TRBD1,CASSRQGANGYTF,TGTGCCAGTTCCCGACAGGGGGCGAATGGCTACACCTTC
-,TRBJ2-3,TRBV9,TRBD2,CASSVVGSGAEDTQYF,TGTGCCAGCAGCGTAGTTGGTAGCGGGGCAGAAGATACGCAGTATTTT
-,TRBJ1-1,TRBV4-1,TRBD1,CASSQWDREDTEAFF,TGCGCCAGCAGCCAGTGGGACAGGGAGGACACTGAAGCTTTCTTT
-,TRBJ2-1,TRBV2,TRBD2,CASRGPSGGVREQFF,TGTGCCAGCAGAGGCCCTAGCGGGGGGGTTCGTGAGCAGTTCTTC
-,TRBJ1-1,TRBV16,-,CASSQSSGARGTEAFF,TGTGCCAGCAGCCAATCATCCGGCGCGCGGGGCACTGAAGCTTTCTTT
-,TRBJ1-1,TRBV2,TRBD1,CASGGQPNTEAFF,TGTGCCAGCGGGGGACAGCCGAACACTGAAGCTTTCTTT
once,TRBJ2-2,TRBV5-1,-,CASTSTDTSGELFF,TGCGCCAGCACCTCAACCGACACGTCCGGGGAGCTGTTTTTT
-,TRBJ1-1,TRBV28,-,CASRDMNTEAFF,TGTGCCAGCAGAGACATGAACACTGAAGCTTTCTTT
-,TRBJ1-1,TRBV9,-,CASSVDSGRYTEAFF,TGTGCCAGCAGCGTAGATTCTGGGAGATACACTGAAGCTTTCTTT